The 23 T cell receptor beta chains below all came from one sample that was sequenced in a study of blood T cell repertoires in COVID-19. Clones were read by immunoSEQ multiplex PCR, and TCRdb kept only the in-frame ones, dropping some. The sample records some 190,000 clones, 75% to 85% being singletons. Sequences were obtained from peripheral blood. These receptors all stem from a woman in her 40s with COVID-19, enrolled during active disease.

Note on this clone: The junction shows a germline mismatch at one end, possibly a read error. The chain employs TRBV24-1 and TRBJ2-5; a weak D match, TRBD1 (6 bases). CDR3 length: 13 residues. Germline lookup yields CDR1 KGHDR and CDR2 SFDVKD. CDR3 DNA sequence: TGTGCCACCAGTGATCAATCGGACAGACACAACCACTTC. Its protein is CATSDQSDRHNHF.

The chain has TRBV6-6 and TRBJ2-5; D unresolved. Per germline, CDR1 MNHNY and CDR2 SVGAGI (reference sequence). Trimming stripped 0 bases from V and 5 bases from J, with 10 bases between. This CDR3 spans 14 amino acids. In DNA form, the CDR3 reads TGTGCCAGCAGTTACTCTGACTTATGGGAGACCCAGTACTTC. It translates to CASSYSDLWETQYF.

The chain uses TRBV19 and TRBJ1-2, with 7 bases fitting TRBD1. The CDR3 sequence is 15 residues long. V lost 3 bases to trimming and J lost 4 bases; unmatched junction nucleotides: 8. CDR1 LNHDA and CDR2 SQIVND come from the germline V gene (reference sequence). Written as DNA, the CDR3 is TGTGCCAGTAGTATCGGGCAGGACAGGATCTATGGCTACACCTTC. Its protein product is CASSIGQDRIYGYTF.

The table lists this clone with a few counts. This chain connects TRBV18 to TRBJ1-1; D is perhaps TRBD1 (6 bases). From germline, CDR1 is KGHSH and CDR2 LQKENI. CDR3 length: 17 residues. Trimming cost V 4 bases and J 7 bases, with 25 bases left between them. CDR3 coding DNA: TGTGCCAGCTCACAGAACACCGGGACACCGGCGGGGGTTGAAGCTTTCTTT. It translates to CASSQNTGTPAGVEAFF.

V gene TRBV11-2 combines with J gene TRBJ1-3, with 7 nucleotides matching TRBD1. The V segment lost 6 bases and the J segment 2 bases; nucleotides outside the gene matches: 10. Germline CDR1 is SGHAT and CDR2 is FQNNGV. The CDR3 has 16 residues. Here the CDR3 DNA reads TGTGCCAGCAGAAATAATCAGGGGGGCCCTGGAAACACCATATATTTT. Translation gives CASRNNQGGPGNTIYF.

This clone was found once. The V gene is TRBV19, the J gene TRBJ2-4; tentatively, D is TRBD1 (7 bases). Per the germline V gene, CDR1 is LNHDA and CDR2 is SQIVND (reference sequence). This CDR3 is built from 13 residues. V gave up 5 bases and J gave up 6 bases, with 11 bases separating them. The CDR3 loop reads CASSAGQRNIQYF. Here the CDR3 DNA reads TGTGCCAGTAGTGCGGGACAGAGAAACATTCAGTACTTC.

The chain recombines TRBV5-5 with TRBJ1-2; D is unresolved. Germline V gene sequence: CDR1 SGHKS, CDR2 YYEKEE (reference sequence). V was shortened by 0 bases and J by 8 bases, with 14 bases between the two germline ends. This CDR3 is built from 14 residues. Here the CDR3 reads CASSLAGGIGGYTF. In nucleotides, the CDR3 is TGTGCCAGCAGCTTGGCCGGCGGTATCGGGGGCTACACCTTC.

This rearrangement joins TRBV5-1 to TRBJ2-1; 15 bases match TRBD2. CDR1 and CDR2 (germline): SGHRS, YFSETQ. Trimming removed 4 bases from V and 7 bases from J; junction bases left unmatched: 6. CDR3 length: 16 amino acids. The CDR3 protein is CASSIAGTSGRNEQFF. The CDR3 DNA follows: TGCGCCAGCAGCATCGCCGGGACTAGCGGGAGGAATGAGCAGTTCTTC.

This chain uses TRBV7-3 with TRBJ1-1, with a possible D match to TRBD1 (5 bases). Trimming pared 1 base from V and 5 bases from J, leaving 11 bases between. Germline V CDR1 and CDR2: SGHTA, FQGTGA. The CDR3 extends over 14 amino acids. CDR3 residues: CASSLSRGITEAFF. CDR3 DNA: TGTGCCAGCAGCTTAAGCCGGGGGATTACTGAAGCTTTCTTT.

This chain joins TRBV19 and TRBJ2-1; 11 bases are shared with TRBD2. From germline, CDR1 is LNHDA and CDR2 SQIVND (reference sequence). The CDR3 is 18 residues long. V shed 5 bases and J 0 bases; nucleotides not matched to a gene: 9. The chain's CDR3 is CASSWASGRSPSYNEQFF. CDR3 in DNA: TGTGCCAGTAGTTGGGCTAGCGGGAGGAGCCCCTCCTACAATGAGCAGTTCTTC.

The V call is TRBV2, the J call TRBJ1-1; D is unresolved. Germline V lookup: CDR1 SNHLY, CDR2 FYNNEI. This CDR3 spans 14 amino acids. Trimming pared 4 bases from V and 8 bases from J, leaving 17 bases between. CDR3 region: CASSVLRGEGEAFF. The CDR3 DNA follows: TGTGCCAGCAGTGTCCTCCGCGGGGAGGGAGAAGCTTTCTTT. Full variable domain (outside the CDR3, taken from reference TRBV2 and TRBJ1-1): EPEVTQTPSHQVTQMGQEVILRCVPISNHLYFYWYRQILGQKVEFLVSFYNNEISEKSEIFDDQFSVERPDGSNFTLKIRSTKLEDSAMYFCASSVLRGEGEAFFGQGTRLTVV.

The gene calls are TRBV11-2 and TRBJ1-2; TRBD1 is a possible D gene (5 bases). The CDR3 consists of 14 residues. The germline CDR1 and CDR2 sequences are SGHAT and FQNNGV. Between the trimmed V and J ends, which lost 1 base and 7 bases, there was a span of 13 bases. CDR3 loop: CASSLGMGQGGYTF. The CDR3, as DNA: TGTGCCAGCAGCTTAGGCATGGGCCAGGGTGGCTACACCTTC.

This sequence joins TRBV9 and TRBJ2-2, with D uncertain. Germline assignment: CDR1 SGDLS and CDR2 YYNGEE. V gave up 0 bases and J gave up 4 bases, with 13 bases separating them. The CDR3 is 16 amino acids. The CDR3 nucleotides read TGTGCCAGCAGCGTAGAAGACCGAGGCCTCACCGGGGAGCTGTTTTTT. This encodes CASSVEDRGLTGELFF.

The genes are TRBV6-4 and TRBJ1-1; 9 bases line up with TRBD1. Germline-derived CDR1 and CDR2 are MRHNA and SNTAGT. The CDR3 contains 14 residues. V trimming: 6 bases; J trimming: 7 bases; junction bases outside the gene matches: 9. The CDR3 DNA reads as TGTGCCAGCAGGCTTACAGGGGGCGCCGGTGAAGCTTTCTTT. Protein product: CASRLTGGAGEAFF.

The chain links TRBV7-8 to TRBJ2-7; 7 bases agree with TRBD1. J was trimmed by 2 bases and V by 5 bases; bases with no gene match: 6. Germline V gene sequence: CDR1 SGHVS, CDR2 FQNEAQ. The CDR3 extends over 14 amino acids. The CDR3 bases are TGTGCCAGCAGCAAGGGACAGACTCCCTACGAGCAGTACTTC. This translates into CASSKGQTPYEQYF.

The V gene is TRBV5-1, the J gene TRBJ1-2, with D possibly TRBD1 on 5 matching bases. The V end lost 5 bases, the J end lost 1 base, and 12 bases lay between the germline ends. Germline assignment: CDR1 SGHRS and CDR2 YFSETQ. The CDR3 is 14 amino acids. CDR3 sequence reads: CASRGDSGNYGYTF. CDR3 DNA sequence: TGCGCCAGCAGAGGGGACTCTGGTAACTATGGCTACACCTTC.

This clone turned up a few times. The CDR3 is CAWQGQTSNQPQHF. The CDR3 DNA reads as TGTGCCTGGCAAGGACAGACTAGCAATCAGCCCCAGCATTTT. This sequence joins TRBV30 and TRBJ1-5; a weak D match, TRBD1 (6 bases). Germline values: CDR1 GTSNPN, CDR2 SVGIG (reference sequence). The CDR3 has 14 amino acids. The V end was cut by 5 bases, the J end by 0 bases, with 11 bases between.

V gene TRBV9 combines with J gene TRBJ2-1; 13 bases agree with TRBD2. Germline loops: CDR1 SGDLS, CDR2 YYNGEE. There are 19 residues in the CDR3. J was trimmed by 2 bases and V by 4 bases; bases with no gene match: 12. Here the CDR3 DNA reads TGTGCCAGCAGCCGACCCCACCCGGGACTAGCGGGAACCTACAATGAGCAGTTCTTC. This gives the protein CASSRPHPGLAGTYNEQFF.

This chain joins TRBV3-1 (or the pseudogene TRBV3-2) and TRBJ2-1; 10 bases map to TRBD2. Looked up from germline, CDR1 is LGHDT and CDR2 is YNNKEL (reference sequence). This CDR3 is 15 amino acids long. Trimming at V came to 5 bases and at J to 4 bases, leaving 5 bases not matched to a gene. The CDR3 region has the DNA TGTGCCAGCAGCTCCACTAGCGGGGAATACAATGAGCAGTTCTTC. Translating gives CASSSTSGEYNEQFF.

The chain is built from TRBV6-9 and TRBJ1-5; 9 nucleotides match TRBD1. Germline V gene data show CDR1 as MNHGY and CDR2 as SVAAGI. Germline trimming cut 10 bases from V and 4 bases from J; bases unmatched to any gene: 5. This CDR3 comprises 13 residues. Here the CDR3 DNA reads TGTGCCAATTTAGACAGGGGGAATCAGCCCCAGCATTTT. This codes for CANLDRGNQPQHF.

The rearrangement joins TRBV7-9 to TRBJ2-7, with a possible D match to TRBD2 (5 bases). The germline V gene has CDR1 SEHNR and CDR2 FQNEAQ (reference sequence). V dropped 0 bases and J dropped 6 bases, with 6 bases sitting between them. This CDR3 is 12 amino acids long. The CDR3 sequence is CASSLAGSEQYV. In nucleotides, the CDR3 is TGTGCCAGCAGCTTAGCAGGGAGCGAGCAGTACGTC.

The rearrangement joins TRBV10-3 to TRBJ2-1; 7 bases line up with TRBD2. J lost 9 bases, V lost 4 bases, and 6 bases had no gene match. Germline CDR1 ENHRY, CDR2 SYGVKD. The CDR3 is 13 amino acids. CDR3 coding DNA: TGTGCCATCAGTGTACCGGGGGGAGGTGAGCAGTTCTTC. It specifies CAISVPGGGEQFF.

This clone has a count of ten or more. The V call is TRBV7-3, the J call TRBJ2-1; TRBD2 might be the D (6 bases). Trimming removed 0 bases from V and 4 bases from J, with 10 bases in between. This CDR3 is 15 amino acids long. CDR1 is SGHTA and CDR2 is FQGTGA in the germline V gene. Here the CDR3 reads CASSLTGGNYNEQFF. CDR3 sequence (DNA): TGTGCCAGCAGCTTAACCGGCGGGAATTACAATGAGCAGTTCTTC.